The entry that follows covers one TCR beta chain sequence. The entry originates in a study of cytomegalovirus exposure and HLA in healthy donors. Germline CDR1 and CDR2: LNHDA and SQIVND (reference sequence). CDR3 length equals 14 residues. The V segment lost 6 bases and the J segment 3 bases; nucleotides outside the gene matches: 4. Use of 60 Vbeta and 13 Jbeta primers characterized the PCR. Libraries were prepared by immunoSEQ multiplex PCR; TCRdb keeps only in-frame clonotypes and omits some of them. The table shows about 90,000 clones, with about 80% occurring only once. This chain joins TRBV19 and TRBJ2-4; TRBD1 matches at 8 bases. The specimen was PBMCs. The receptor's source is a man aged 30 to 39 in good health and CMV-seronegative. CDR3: CASRKQGDKNIQYF. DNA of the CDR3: TGTGCCAGTAGAAAACAGGGGGACAAAAACATTCAGTACTTC.